What follows are 20 T cell receptor beta chains derived from one specimen sequenced in a study of T cells after yellow fever vaccination. TCRdb re-called the 5' RACE reads through MiXCR, storing one row per CDR3 protein. The table shows hundreds of thousands of distinct CDR3 sequences, with less than 15% occurring only once. The sample consisted of PBMCs, taken on the day of the yellow fever booster vaccination. Receptor source: a man in his thirties or forties who received the YFV17D yellow fever vaccine.

There are a few counts of this clonotype. This chain joins TRBV3-1 and TRBJ2-5, with TRBD2 identical over 15 bases. CDR3 length equals 16 residues. Germline lookup yields CDR1 LGHDT and CDR2 YNNKEL (reference sequence). The V gene end was trimmed by 4 bases and the J gene end by 5 bases; junction bases not matched to a gene: 5. The CDR3 spells CASSPGTSGRMETQYF. The DNA of the CDR3 is TGTGCCAGCAGCCCTGGGACTAGCGGGAGGATGGAGACCCAGTACTTC.

The chain employs TRBV5-1 and TRBJ2-7, with no clear D. The CDR3 consists of 13 residues. The V and J ends lost 2 bases and 7 bases respectively, with 13 bases between them. CDR1 and CDR2 from the germline V gene are SGHRS and YFSETQ. CDR3: CASSLMRRGEQYF. The CDR3 DNA sequence: TGCGCCAGCAGCTTAATGAGGCGCGGAGAGCAGTACTTC.

This clonotype was found a few times. The CDR3 protein is CASRGLIGGDSYNEQFF. The CDR3 bases are TGTGCCAGCAGGGGACTGATCGGGGGGGACTCCTACAATGAGCAGTTCTTC. The chain is built from TRBV6-1 and TRBJ2-1; 8 nucleotides align to TRBD2. Germline assignment: CDR1 MNHNS and CDR2 SASEGT. There are 17 residues in the CDR3. The trim removed 6 bases at V and 0 bases at J, leaving 10 bases unmatched.

The genes are TRBV20-1 and TRBJ2-2; no definite D call. The CDR3 extends over 11 amino acids. Deletions cut 5 bases from V and 8 bases from J, with 9 bases between. Germline loops: CDR1 DFQATT, CDR2 SNEGSKA (reference sequence). The CDR3 loop reads CSAPAPGELFF. As DNA, the CDR3 is TGCAGTGCTCCAGCCCCTGGGGAGCTGTTTTTT.

The V call is TRBV29-1, the J call TRBJ2-3; the D is unclear. The V gene's germline CDR1 is SQVTM and CDR2 ANQGSEA. The CDR3 runs to 13 residues. The germline V and J ends were trimmed by 1 base and 0 bases, with 5 bases remaining between them. This chain's CDR3 is CSVEAVSTDTQYF. The CDR3 nucleotides are TGCAGCGTTGAAGCGGTCAGCACAGATACGCAGTATTTT.

J is TRBJ1-1 and V is TRBV6-1; D gene ambiguous. The V gene's germline CDR1 is MNHNS and CDR2 SASEGT. The V gene lost 8 bases and the J gene lost 5 bases, with 15 bases spanning the gap. This CDR3 contains 13 residues. The CDR3 reads CASSFQSGTEAFF. DNA of the CDR3: TGTGCCAGCTCCTTTCAGAGCGGTACTGAAGCTTTCTTT.

This clonotype was picked up a small number of times. The V gene is TRBV27, the J gene TRBJ1-5, with D hard to call. Trimming cost V 3 bases and J 3 bases, with 9 bases left between them. The germline gives CDR1 MNHEY, CDR2 SMNVEV (reference sequence). The CDR3 has 14 amino acids. CDR3 sequence: CASSFGPSNQPQHF. The CDR3, as DNA: TGTGCCAGCAGTTTTGGCCCCTCCAATCAGCCCCAGCATTTT.

The rearrangement uses TRBV5-1 and TRBJ2-3, with TRBD2 matching over 8 bases. The V segment lost 4 bases and the J segment 1 base; nucleotides outside the gene matches: 2. This CDR3 is 14 amino acids long. Germline values: CDR1 SGHRS, CDR2 YFSETQ. As DNA, the CDR3 is TGCGCCAGCAGCACGACTAGCGGCACAGATACGCAGTATTTT. It specifies CASSTTSGTDTQYF.

The chain is built from TRBV28 and TRBJ1-1; D is possibly TRBD1 (6 bases). The ends were cut back, 3 bases at V and 11 bases at J, with 13 bases in the middle. The V gene's germline CDR1 is MDHEN and CDR2 SYDVKM. The CDR3 runs to 12 residues. The CDR3: CASSLATGSAFF. In DNA, the CDR3 is TGTGCCAGCAGTTTGGCGACAGGTTCGGCTTTCTTT.

Worth noting for this clonotype: This may be a read error, as it is one base from a much larger clone. The chain combines TRBV4-2 with TRBJ2-7, with 11 bases aligning to TRBD2. This CDR3 has 14 residues. Germline lookup yields CDR1 LGHNA and CDR2 YNFKEQ. After removal of 6 bases from V and 5 bases from J, the junction contained 6 bases not matched to a gene. CDR3 DNA sequence: TGTGCCAGCAGGGTAGCGGGAGGGCCCCACGAGCAGTACTTC. This encodes CASRVAGGPHEQYF.

This clonotype was counted between two and nine times. The CDR3, as DNA: TGTGCCAGCAGCCCCCCCGGACGCGGCTCTGGAAACACCATATATTTT. Its protein product is CASSPPGRGSGNTIYF. The rearrangement links TRBV7-9 to TRBJ1-3; D remains ambiguous. The CDR3 consists of 16 residues. Germline V CDR1 and CDR2: SEHNR, FQNEAQ (reference sequence). Between the trimmed V and J ends, which lost 5 bases and 0 bases, there was a span of 14 bases.

The chain uses TRBV9 and TRBJ2-1; 11 positions agree with TRBD1. The CDR3 runs 15 residues. With 3 bases clipped from V and 2 bases from J, the junction kept 1 base outside the gene matches. Germline V gene lookup returns CDR1 SGDLS and CDR2 YYNGEE. CDR3 nucleotides: TGTGCCAGCAGCGCGGGACAGGGGGCCTACAATGAGCAGTTCTTC. Its translation is CASSAGQGAYNEQFF.

The chain joins TRBV10-3 to TRBJ1-6; tentative D call: TRBD1 (5 bases). Germline CDR1 ENHRY, CDR2 SYGVKD. This CDR3 has 16 residues. Between the trimmed V and J ends, which lost 10 bases and 0 bases, there was a span of 16 bases. The CDR3: CASGASDPSYNSPLHF. DNA of the CDR3: TGTGCCAGCGGGGCGTCTGATCCCTCCTATAATTCACCCCTCCACTTT.

The V and J genes are TRBV20-1 and TRBJ2-7; 14 nucleotides line up with TRBD2. The germline gives CDR1 DFQATT, CDR2 SNEGSKA (reference sequence). The CDR3 loop spans 14 amino acids. CDR3 coding DNA: TGCAGGGCTCCTAGACTAGCGGGAGGGGAGGAGCAGTACTTC. This sequence encodes CRAPRLAGGEEQYF.

This chain's CDR3 is CSAMTGAEETQYF. CDR3 bases: TGCAGTGCTATGACAGGAGCCGAAGAGACCCAGTACTTC. The rearrangement joins TRBV20-1 to TRBJ2-5, with D tentatively TRBD1 (6 bases). The CDR3 loop spans 13 amino acids. CDR1 is DFQATT and CDR2 is SNEGSKA in the germline V gene (reference sequence). The V and J ends lost 4 bases and 3 bases respectively, with 12 bases between them.

This sequence joins TRBV20-1 and TRBJ2-7; the D is unclear. The CDR3 loop spans 14 amino acids. V gave up 0 bases and J gave up 0 bases, with 9 bases separating them. Germline values: CDR1 DFQATT, CDR2 SNEGSKA (reference sequence). The CDR3 bases are TGCAGTGCTAGAGATACTGCCAACTCCTACGAGCAGTACTTC. Translation gives CSARDTANSYEQYF.

This clonotype was observed at least ten times. The chain joins TRBV5-1 to TRBJ1-6; TRBD1 aligns across 7 bases. The CDR3 spans 14 residues. Losses at the gene ends were 0 bases for V and 7 bases for J; bases not matched to a gene: 1. CDR1 is SGHRS and CDR2 is YFSETQ in the germline V gene. The CDR3 coding sequence is TGCGCCAGCAGCTTGGCGGGACAGAATTCACCCCTCCACTTT. Translation gives CASSLAGQNSPLHF.

The chain carries TRBV18 and TRBJ2-1; D is possibly TRBD1 (5 bases). CDR1 and CDR2 from the germline V gene are KGHSH and LQKENI. Deletions cut 0 bases from V and 6 bases from J, with 12 bases between. This CDR3 contains 15 residues. DNA of the CDR3: TGTGCCAGCTCACCACCTACAGGTTCGCCCAATGAGCAGTTCTTC. The encoded protein is CASSPPTGSPNEQFF.

The rearrangement uses TRBV10-3 and TRBJ2-1; no clear D gene. The CDR3 contains 11 residues. Trimming removed 0 bases from V and 14 bases from J, with 8 bases in between. Germline CDR1 ENHRY, CDR2 SYGVKD. The CDR3 here is CAISESKMEFF. The CDR3 DNA reads as TGTGCCATCAGTGAGTCGAAAATGGAGTTCTTC.

The rearrangement uses TRBV7-8 and TRBJ1-4; D unresolved. Germline CDR1 SGHVS, CDR2 FQNEAQ. The CDR3 has 10 amino acids. Here the CDR3 DNA reads TGTGCAAAAGGAAGCGAAAAACTGTTTTTT. Its translation is CAKGSEKLFF.